The present TCR beta chain was sequenced within a study of blood T cells in healthy people across ages. Sample-barcoded 5' priming and a J-beta primer mix drove a second PCR of 7 to 11 cycles. A single record per CDR3 protein comes from TCRdb applying MiXCR to the 5' RACE reads. The data show more than 600,000 distinct CDR3 sequences, around a quarter seen once. The table lists this clonotype with a few counts. V was pared by 6 bases and J by 3 bases, with 15 bases between. The CDR3 extends over 14 amino acids. Per germline, CDR1 KGHSH and CDR2 LQKENI. These data also featured in a second study, about T cells of mothers and their children. According to that study: Material was donated by three healthy Caucasian mothers and their six children.

Material: blood. This sequence was found in a boy between 10 and 17 years old in good health. V gene TRBV18 combines with J gene TRBJ2-7; D might be TRBD1 or TRBD2, each matching 7 bases. This chain's CDR3 is CASSSGGGNYEQYF. The CDR3 coding sequence is TGTGCCAGCTCGTCAGGGGGAGGGAACTACGAGCAGTACTTC.